The T cell receptor beta chain described here comes from a study of blood T cell repertoires in COVID-19. Study information: COVID-19 samples collected from the United States, Italy and Spain covered acute and convalescent phases.

J lost 9 bases, V lost 0 bases, and 6 bases had no gene match. Per the germline V gene, CDR1 is SGHRS and CDR2 is YFSETQ. This CDR3 comprises 14 residues. The table lists this clone with a count of one. In the authors' methods: Reference gene primers were amplified, and this amplification served to estimate nucleated cell counts. Assay used: immunoSEQ multiplex PCR; TCRdb lists only in-frame clones, some missing. V and J calls and clone size come straight from that table; D and trimming were deduced from the DNA. The sample holds about 250,000 clones; roughly 86% are singletons and the top ten take approximately 1.5%.

This clonotype was obtained from a woman aged 55-69 years who had recovered from COVID-19. The V gene is TRBV5-1, the J gene TRBJ2-5; 9 nucleotides line up with TRBD2. The sequenced material came from peripheral blood. Here the CDR3 DNA reads TGCGCCAGCAGCTTGGACCTAGCGGGGTGGTCCCAGTACTTC. It codes for CASSLDLAGWSQYF. Supplemented by reference TRBV5-1 and TRBJ2-5, the full variable domain reads KAGVTQTPRYLIKTRGQQVTLSCSPISGHRSVSWYQQTPGQGLQFLFEYFSETQRNKGNFPGRFSGRQFSNSRSEMNVSTLELGDSALYLCASSLDLAGWSQYFGPGTRLLVL.